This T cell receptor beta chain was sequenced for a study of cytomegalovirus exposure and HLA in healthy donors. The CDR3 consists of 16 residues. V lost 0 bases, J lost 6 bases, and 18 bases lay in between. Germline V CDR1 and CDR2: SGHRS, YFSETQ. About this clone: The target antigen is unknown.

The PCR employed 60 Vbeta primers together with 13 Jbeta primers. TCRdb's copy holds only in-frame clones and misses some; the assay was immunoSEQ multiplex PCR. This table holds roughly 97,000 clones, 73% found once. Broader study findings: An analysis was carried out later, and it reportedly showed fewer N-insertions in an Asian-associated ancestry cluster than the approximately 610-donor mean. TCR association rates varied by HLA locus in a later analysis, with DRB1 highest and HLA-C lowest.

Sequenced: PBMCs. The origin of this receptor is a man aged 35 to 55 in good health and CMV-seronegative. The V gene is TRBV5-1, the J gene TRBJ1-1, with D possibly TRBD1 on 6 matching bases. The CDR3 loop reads CASSLAGARGLSEAFF. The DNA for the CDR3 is TGCGCCAGCAGCTTGGCTGGGGCCAGGGGTTTGTCTGAAGCTTTCTTT.